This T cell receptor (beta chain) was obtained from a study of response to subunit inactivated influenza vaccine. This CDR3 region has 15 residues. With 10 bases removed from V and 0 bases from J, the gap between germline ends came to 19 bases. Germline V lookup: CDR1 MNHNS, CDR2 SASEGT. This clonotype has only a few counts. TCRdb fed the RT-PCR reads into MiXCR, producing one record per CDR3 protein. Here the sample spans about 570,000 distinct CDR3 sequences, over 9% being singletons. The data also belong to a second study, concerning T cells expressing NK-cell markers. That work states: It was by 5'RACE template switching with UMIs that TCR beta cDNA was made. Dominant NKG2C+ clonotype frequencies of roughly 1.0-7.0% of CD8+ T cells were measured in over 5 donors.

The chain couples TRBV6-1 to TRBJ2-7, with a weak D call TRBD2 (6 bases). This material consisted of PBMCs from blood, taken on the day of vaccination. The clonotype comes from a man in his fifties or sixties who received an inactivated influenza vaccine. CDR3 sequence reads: CATVSAGQSSYEQYF. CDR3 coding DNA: TGTGCCACCGTGAGTGCGGGGCAGAGCTCCTACGAGCAGTACTTC.